A single sample gave rise to the 5 T cell receptor beta chains below, sequenced in a study of cytomegalovirus exposure and HLA in healthy donors. The PCR employed 60 Vbeta primers together with 13 Jbeta primers. Clones were read by immunoSEQ multiplex PCR, and TCRdb kept only the in-frame ones, dropping some. The table has 150,000 to 200,000 clones, approximately 88% seen once. Sequencing was performed on PBMCs. These receptors all stem from a woman between 50 and 59 years old in good health and CMV-seropositive.

V gene TRBV7-8 combines with J gene TRBJ1-3; D is perhaps TRBD1 (5 bases). Between the trimmed V and J ends, which lost 5 bases and 2 bases, there was a span of 16 bases. The CDR3 loop spans 16 amino acids. Germline values: CDR1 SGHVS, CDR2 FQNEAQ. The CDR3, as DNA: TGTGCCAGCAGCGCCCGACAGAGTCTGACTGGAAACACCATATATTTT. Translation: CASSARQSLTGNTIYF.

V gene TRBV6-5 combines with J gene TRBJ2-7; 7 nucleotides agree with TRBD1. CDR1 is MNHEY, CDR2 SVGAGI, per germline. The CDR3 totals 16 residues. The V and J ends lost 2 bases and 0 bases, in that order; junction bases with no gene match: 7. CDR3 coding DNA: TGTGCCAGCAGTTACGCCCCCGGGACAGTCTCCTACGAGCAGTACTTC. This codes for CASSYAPGTVSYEQYF.

Notes on this clone: One end of the junction does not line up with germline, which may come from a read error. J is TRBJ2-7 and V is TRBV30; 7 bases agree with TRBD1. In germline, CDR1 is GTSNPN, CDR2 SVGIG (reference sequence). The CDR3 spans 11 residues. CDR3 nucleotides: TGTGCCTGGAGCGCAGGGGGAATAAAGGACTTC. This translates into CAWSAGGIKDF.

The sample holds a few counts of this clone. V and J are TRBV7-7 and TRBJ1-1; 7 positions match TRBD1. The CDR3 has 13 amino acids. Germline V gives CDR1 SSHAT, CDR2 FNYEAQ (reference sequence). This CDR3 reads CARLGGVGAEAFF. For the CDR3, the DNA is TGTGCTAGACTAGGGGGCGTAGGAGCTGAAGCTTTCTTT.

The CDR3 coding sequence is TGTGCCAGCAGTGATTGGCCCCGTAATGAAAAACTGTTTTTT. It translates to CASSDWPRNEKLFF. V usage is TRBV2 and J usage is TRBJ1-4, with unresolved D. Germline lookup yields CDR1 SNHLY and CDR2 FYNNEI. V was trimmed by 3 bases and J by 4 bases, leaving 9 bases between them. The CDR3 runs to 14 residues.